This passage covers 9 T cell receptor beta chains from one sample sequenced in a study of CD8+ T cells in alopecia areata listed by TCRdb under 2018. The time point label on this specimen signifies: four to five weeks on oral tofacitinib. The intended sense of this specimen's treatment or condition label: oral pan-JAK inhibitor, 5-10 mg twice daily. Libraries were constructed by the immunoSEQ multiplex PCR assay. RNA was extracted from all samples and reverse transcribed into cDNA as template for TCR sequencing. The table comes from immuneACCESS by way of TCRdb, which keeps in-frame sequences with V and J called. Part of the clones is missing from these tables; in studies checked, under half for an unresolved V gene and the rest for unknown reasons. This sample holds 110,000 or so clones; approximately 52% were observed only once. The ten largest clones take up around 30% of the sample. The sequencing used CD8+ T cells sorted from blood, collected at week 4, from a patient treated with tofacitinib. All receptors derive from a human donor with alopecia areata.

About this clone: The same CDR3 arises from other DNA sequences in this sample as well. As DNA, the CDR3 is TGTGCCAGCAGCTTGGGAGATAGCTATGGCTACACCTTC. This sequence encodes CASSLGDSYGYTF. V and J are TRBV5-6 and TRBJ1-2; the D is unclear. Trimming removed 0 bases from V and 4 bases from J, with 7 bases in between. The length of the CDR3 is 13 residues. CDR1 and CDR2 (germline): SGHDT, YYEEEE.

The sample holds one count of this clone. This chain links TRBV29-1 with TRBJ2-1, with 9 positions matching TRBD1. V gave up 3 bases and J gave up 4 bases; unmatched junction bases: 4. The CDR3 has 14 residues. From germline, CDR1 is SQVTM and CDR2 ANQGSEA. CDR3 nucleotide sequence: TGCAGCGTTGAGGACAGGGGACGGTACAATGAGCAGTTCTTC. It is translated as CSVEDRGRYNEQFF.

V and J are TRBV30 and TRBJ2-7; the D gene is possibly TRBD1 (5 bases). Trimming took 4 bases from V and 13 from J, leaving 23 bases between them. The CDR3 sequence is 13 residues long. CDR1 is GTSNPN and CDR2 is SVGIG in the germline V gene (reference sequence). In nucleotides, the CDR3 is TGTGCCTGGACTACCATTCAGGGCAGTGAGACCTACTTC. Protein sequence: CAWTTIQGSETYF.

This clone has only a few counts. This chain joins TRBV29-1 and TRBJ2-7; 8 nucleotides line up with TRBD1. The CDR3 is 12 residues long. J gave up 3 bases and V 3 bases, and 1 base lay outside the gene matches. Germline-derived CDR1 and CDR2 are SQVTM and ANQGSEA. CDR3 bases: TGCAGCGTTGATGGGACAGGCTACGAGCAGTACTTC. Protein: CSVDGTGYEQYF.

The chain links TRBV11-2 to TRBJ2-5, with unresolved D. V gave up 2 bases and J gave up 6 bases, with 7 bases separating them. Germline values: CDR1 SGHAT, CDR2 FQNNGV. The CDR3 has 12 amino acids. The CDR3 spells CASSLTPQTQYF. CDR3 bases: TGTGCCAGCAGCTTAACCCCCCAGACCCAGTACTTC.

The genes are TRBV4-1 and TRBJ2-1; D is ambiguous. CDR1 and CDR2 from the germline V gene are MGHRA and YSYEKL. CDR3 length equals 13 residues. Trimming left V 1 base short and J 3 bases short, with 4 bases between. The CDR3 DNA sequence: TGCGCCAGCAGCCAAGGGGGCTACAATGAGCAGTTCTTC. It yields the protein CASSQGGYNEQFF.

The genes are TRBV30 and TRBJ2-6; weak D call: TRBD1 (5 bases). Germline CDR1 is GTSNPN and CDR2 is SVGIG (reference sequence). V was cut by 2 bases and J by 2 bases, with 7 bases left in between. The CDR3 spans 14 residues. As DNA, the CDR3 is TGTGCCTGGAGTCAAGGGGCTGGGGCCAACGTCCTGACTTTC. Protein: CAWSQGAGANVLTF.

This clone turned up a few times. The rearrangement uses TRBV30 and TRBJ2-7, with TRBD1 identical over 10 bases. CDR3 length equals 14 residues. Per the germline V gene, CDR1 is GTSNPN and CDR2 is SVGIG (reference sequence). J lost 5 bases, V lost 1 base, and 5 bases had no gene match. CDR3 coding DNA: TGTGCCTGGAGTGGGGGACAGGGGCCCCACGAGCAGTACTTC. This codes for CAWSGGQGPHEQYF.

This clone has only a few counts. V usage is TRBV2 and J usage is TRBJ2-1, with D hard to call. The CDR3 spans 13 residues. CDR1 SNHLY and CDR2 FYNNEI come from the germline V gene. V was shortened by 0 bases and J by 8 bases, with 8 bases between the two germline ends. The CDR3 DNA is TGTGCCAGCAGTGAAGCCCCCACCTATGAGCAGTTCTTC. It specifies CASSEAPTYEQFF.